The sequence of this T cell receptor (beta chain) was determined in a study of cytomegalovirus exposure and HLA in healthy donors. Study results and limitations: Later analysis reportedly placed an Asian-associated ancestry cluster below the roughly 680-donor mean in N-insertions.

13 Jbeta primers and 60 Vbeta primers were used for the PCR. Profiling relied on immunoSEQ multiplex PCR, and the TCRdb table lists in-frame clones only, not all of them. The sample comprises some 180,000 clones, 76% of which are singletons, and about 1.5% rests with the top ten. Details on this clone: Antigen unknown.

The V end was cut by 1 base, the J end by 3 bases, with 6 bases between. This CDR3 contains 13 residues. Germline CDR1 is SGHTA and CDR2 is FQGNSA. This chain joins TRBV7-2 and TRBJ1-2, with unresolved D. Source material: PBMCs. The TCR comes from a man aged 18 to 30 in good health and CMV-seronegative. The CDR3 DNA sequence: TGTGCCAGCAGCTTAGGTCAATACTATGGCTACACCTTC. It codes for CASSLGQYYGYTF.